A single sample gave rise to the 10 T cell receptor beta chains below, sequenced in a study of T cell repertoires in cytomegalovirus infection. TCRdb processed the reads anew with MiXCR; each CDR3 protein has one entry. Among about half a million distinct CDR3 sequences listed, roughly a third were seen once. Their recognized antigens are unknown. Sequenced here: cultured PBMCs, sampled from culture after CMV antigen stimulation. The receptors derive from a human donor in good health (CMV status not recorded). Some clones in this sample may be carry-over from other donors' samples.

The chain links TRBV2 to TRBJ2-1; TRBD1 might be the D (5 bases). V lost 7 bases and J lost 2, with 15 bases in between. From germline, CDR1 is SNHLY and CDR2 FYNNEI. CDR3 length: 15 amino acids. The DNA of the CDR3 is TGTGCCAGCAAACCCCTCATGGGGCCCTACAATGAGCAGTTCTTC. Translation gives CASKPLMGPYNEQFF.

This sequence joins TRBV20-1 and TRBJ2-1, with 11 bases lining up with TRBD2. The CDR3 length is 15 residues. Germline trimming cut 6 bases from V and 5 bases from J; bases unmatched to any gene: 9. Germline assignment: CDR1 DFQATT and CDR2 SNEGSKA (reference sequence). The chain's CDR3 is CSARLTSGVNNEQFF. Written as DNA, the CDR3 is TGCAGTGCCCGATTGACTAGCGGGGTAAACAATGAGCAGTTCTTC.

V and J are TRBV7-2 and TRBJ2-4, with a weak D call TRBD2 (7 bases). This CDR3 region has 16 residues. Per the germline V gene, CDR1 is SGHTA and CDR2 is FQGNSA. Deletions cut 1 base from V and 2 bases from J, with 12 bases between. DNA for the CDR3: TGTGCCAGCAGCTTAGAACAGGGAGGGACCAAAAACATTCAGTACTTC. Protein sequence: CASSLEQGGTKNIQYF.

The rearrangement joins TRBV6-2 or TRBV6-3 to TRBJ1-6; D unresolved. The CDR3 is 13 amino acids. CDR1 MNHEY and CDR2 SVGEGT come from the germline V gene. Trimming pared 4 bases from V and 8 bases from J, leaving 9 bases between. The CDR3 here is CASSSKADSPLHF. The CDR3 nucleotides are TGTGCCAGCAGTTCAAAGGCAGATTCACCCCTCCACTTT.

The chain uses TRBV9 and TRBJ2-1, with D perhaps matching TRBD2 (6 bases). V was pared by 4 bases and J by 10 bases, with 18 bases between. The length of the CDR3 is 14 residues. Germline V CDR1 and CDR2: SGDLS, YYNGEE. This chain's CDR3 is CASSRDSAVEEQFF. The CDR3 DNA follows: TGTGCCAGCAGCCGGGACTCTGCCGTCGAGGAGCAGTTCTTC.

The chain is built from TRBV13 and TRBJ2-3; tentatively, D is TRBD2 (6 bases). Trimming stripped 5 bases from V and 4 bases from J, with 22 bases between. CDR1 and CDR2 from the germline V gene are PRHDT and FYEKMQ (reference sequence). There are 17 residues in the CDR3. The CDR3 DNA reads TGTGCCAGCAGCCCAACCTCGGCGGGAATTCGTGCAGATACGCAGTATTTT. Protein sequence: CASSPTSAGIRADTQYF.

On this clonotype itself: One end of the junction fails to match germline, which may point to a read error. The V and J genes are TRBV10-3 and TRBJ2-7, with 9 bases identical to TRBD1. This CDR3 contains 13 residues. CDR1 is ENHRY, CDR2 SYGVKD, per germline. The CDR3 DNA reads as TGTGCCACTTCGGGACAGGGTCTGGGCGAGCAGCACTTC. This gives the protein CATSGQGLGEQHF.

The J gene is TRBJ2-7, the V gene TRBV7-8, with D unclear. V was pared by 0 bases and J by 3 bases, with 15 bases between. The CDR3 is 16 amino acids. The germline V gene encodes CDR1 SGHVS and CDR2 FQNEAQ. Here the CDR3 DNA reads TGTGCCAGCAGCTTAGCGCAGTGGGTCAAAGACTACGAGCAGTACTTC. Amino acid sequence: CASSLAQWVKDYEQYF. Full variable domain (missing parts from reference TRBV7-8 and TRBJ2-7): GAGVSQSPRYKVAKRGQDVALRCDPISGHVSLFWYQQALGQGPEFLTYFQNEAQLDKSGLPSDRFFAERPEGSVSTLKIQRTQQEDSAVYLCASSLAQWVKDYEQYFGPGTRLTVT.

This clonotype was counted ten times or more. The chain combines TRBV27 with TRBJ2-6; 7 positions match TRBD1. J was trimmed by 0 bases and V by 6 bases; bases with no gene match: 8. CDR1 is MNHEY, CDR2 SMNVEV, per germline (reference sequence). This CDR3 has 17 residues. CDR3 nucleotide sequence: TGTGCCAGCAGCCATACAGGGGTTGGCTCTGGGGCCAACGTCCTGACTTTC. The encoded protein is CASSHTGVGSGANVLTF.

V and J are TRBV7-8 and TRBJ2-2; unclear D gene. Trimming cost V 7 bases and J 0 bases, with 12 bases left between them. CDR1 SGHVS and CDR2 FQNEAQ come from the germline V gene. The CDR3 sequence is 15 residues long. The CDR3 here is CASITGQTNTGELFF. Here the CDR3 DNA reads TGTGCCAGCATCACCGGGCAGACGAACACCGGGGAGCTGTTTTTT.